These 25 T cell receptor beta chains were sequenced from one sample in a study of control samples from healthy donors and cancer patients (dated by TCRdb to about 2020). Preparation of the library involved the immunoSEQ multiplex PCR assay. Imported from immuneACCESS, the table was reduced by TCRdb to in-frame sequences with V and J called. These copies leave out some clones; in studies compared against another copy, an unresolved V gene accounts for under half, and the cause of the remainder is not known. For this sample the table gives around 170,000 clones, of which 85% to 90% were detected only once. The ten biggest clones cover over 4% of the sample. Sequenced material: blood. The receptors derive from a woman aged 25 to 45 in good health.

V gene TRBV4-2 combines with J gene TRBJ2-2; D possibly corresponds to TRBD1 (6 bases). CDR1 is LGHNA and CDR2 is YNFKEQ in the germline V gene. V was shortened by 0 bases and J by 2 bases, with 13 bases between the two germline ends. This CDR3 comprises 17 residues. DNA for the CDR3: TGTGCCAGCAGCCAAGATAGTTACAGGGCAAACACCGGGGAGCTGTTTTTT. Amino acids: CASSQDSYRANTGELFF.

J is TRBJ2-1 and V is TRBV19; possible D gene TRBD2, 6 bases. The CDR3 sequence is 15 residues long. V lost 2 bases and J 2 bases, leaving 10 bases between the germline ends. Germline V gene lookup returns CDR1 LNHDA and CDR2 SQIVND (reference sequence). This chain's CDR3 is CASSIRGRTYNEQFF. CDR3 DNA sequence: TGTGCCAGTAGTATACGGGGGAGGACCTACAATGAGCAGTTCTTC.

The rearrangement uses TRBV6-1 and TRBJ2-3; possible D gene TRBD2, 5 bases. V dropped 0 bases and J dropped 4 bases, with 11 bases sitting between them. CDR3 size: 15 residues. CDR1 and CDR2 (germline): MNHNS, SASEGT. The CDR3 region has the DNA TGTGCCAGCAGTGAAGCTATCCGGAGGTCAGATACGCAGTATTTT. Translation: CASSEAIRRSDTQYF.

This clone was recorded many times. The chain has TRBV24-1 and TRBJ2-5, with D maybe TRBD2 (6 bases). Germline V lookup: CDR1 KGHDR, CDR2 SFDVKD. Trimming left V 9 bases short and J 3 bases short, with 16 bases between. The CDR3 is 14 residues long. Here the CDR3 reads CATGAWGDEETQYF. DNA of the CDR3: TGTGCCACCGGTGCCTGGGGGGATGAAGAGACCCAGTACTTC.

The count of this clone is one. The chain couples TRBV9 to TRBJ1-2; 7 positions match TRBD1. CDR3 size: 14 residues. The germline CDR1 and CDR2 sequences are SGDLS and YYNGEE. With V trimmed by 4 bases and J by 2 bases, 5 bases remained unmatched. The CDR3 DNA reads as TGTGCCAGCAGCCCTTCGGACAGGAACTATGGCTACACCTTC. Amino acid sequence: CASSPSDRNYGYTF.

This rearrangement joins TRBV7-8 to TRBJ2-7, with no clear D. Germline CDR1 reads SGHVS; CDR2 reads FQNEAQ. The CDR3 sequence is 13 residues long. V dropped 1 base and J dropped 3 bases, with 7 bases sitting between them. CDR3 nucleotide sequence: TGTGCCAGCAGCTTAGTGCAGAACTACGAGCAGTACTTC. Protein: CASSLVQNYEQYF. Combining the CDR3 with reference TRBV7-8 and TRBJ2-7 gives the whole variable domain GAGVSQSPRYKVAKRGQDVALRCDPISGHVSLFWYQQALGQGPEFLTYFQNEAQLDKSGLPSDRFFAERPEGSVSTLKIQRTQQEDSAVYLCASSLVQNYEQYFGPGTRLTVT.

The V and J genes are TRBV20-1 and TRBJ2-1; TRBD2 matches at 7 bases. Germline V gives CDR1 DFQATT, CDR2 SNEGSKA (reference sequence). The length of the CDR3 is 10 residues. V lost 6 bases and J lost 13; bases outside the gene matches: 6. The CDR3 here is CSAKREGQFF. DNA of the CDR3: TGCAGTGCAAAGAGGGAGGGTCAGTTCTTC.

The chain employs TRBV5-1 and TRBJ2-7; possible D gene TRBD1, 6 bases. Germline-derived CDR1 and CDR2 are SGHRS and YFSETQ. Deletions cut 2 bases from V and 7 bases from J, with 16 bases between. This CDR3 comprises 14 residues. CDR3 coding DNA: TGCGCCAGCAGCTTACTAGGACAGCCCGGGGAGCAGTACTTC. Translating it yields CASSLLGQPGEQYF.

The chain joins TRBV29-1 to TRBJ1-2; 11 bases agree with TRBD1. Trimming cost V 7 bases and J 7 bases; bases outside gene matches: 14. This CDR3 has 15 amino acids. Germline V lookup: CDR1 SQVTM, CDR2 ANQGSEA. This CDR3 reads CSAYSRGQGARGYTF. The CDR3 DNA sequence: TGCAGCGCCTATAGTCGTGGACAGGGGGCGCGTGGCTACACCTTC.

This chain links TRBV7-9 with TRBJ2-2, with D possibly being TRBD1 (6 bases). Germline V CDR1 and CDR2: SEHNR, FQNEAQ (reference sequence). The length of the CDR3 is 16 residues. Trimming left V 5 bases short and J 2 bases short, with 15 bases between. The CDR3 region is CASSPPGRGNTGELFF. CDR3 coding DNA: TGTGCCAGCAGCCCCCCCGGCAGGGGAAACACCGGGGAGCTGTTTTTT.

This rearrangement joins TRBV19 to TRBJ2-1; no definite D call. The germline V and J ends were trimmed by 9 bases and 10 bases, with 10 bases remaining between them. The CDR3 sequence is 10 residues long. Per germline, CDR1 LNHDA and CDR2 SQIVND (reference sequence). The CDR3 region has the DNA TGTGCCAGCAAAGTAGGGGAGCAGTTCTTC. It codes for CASKVGEQFF.

This clone was recorded a few times. This CDR3 is CASSLSVIYGYTF. The CDR3 nucleotides are TGTGCCAGCAGTTTAAGCGTGATCTATGGCTACACCTTC. The chain employs TRBV28 and TRBJ1-2; D ambiguous. Trimming stripped 2 bases from V and 4 bases from J, with 8 bases between. Germline CDR1 and CDR2: MDHEN and SYDVKM. CDR3 size: 13 residues.

V gene TRBV28 combines with J gene TRBJ2-7; 7 bases are shared with TRBD1. CDR1 is MDHEN, CDR2 SYDVKM, per germline. CDR3 length equals 13 residues. V was pared by 6 bases and J by 3 bases, with 5 bases of the junction left unmatched. CDR3 nucleotides: TGTGCCAGCAGCCCGGGACAGAACTACGAGCAGTACGTC. Translating it yields CASSPGQNYEQYV.

The chain carries TRBV6-1 and TRBJ1-2, with D unclear. V was cut by 4 bases and J by 2 bases, with 17 bases left in between. Germline V gene data show CDR1 as MNHNS and CDR2 as SASEGT. The CDR3 sequence is 16 residues long. Here the CDR3 reads CASSVSAVGLNYGYTF. CDR3 nucleotides: TGTGCCAGCAGTGTCTCAGCCGTAGGGTTAAACTATGGCTACACCTTC.

The rearrangement uses TRBV27 and TRBJ1-6, with TRBD1 as a possible D gene (6 bases). Germline assignment: CDR1 MNHEY and CDR2 SMNVEV (reference sequence). V shed 6 bases and J shed 8 bases, with 17 bases lying between them. CDR3 size: 15 residues. The CDR3 nucleotides read TGTGCCAGCAGCCCTAAGGGGGGTGTTTATTCACCCCTCCACTTT. Protein sequence: CASSPKGGVYSPLHF.

The V gene is TRBV9, the J gene TRBJ2-7, with D perhaps matching TRBD1 or TRBD2 (5 bases each). The CDR3 totals 17 residues. Germline values: CDR1 SGDLS, CDR2 YYNGEE. V was trimmed by 4 bases and J by 2 bases, leaving 22 bases between them. The CDR3 DNA is TGTGCCAGCAGCTACTCCGGGACCGCCAAAAAAACCTACGAGCAGTACGTC. Protein: CASSYSGTAKKTYEQYV.

This clone was picked up one time. Its ends do not fully match the called genes, so a read error is possible. The chain links TRBV14 to TRBJ2-1, with a tentative D call TRBD1 (6 bases). Per germline, CDR1 SGHDN and CDR2 FVKESK. The CDR3 totals 16 residues. CDR3 in amino acids: CASSQDRPRVPGHWIF. CDR3 in DNA: TGTGCCAGCAGCCAAGATCGCCCTCGGGTACCGGGACATTGGATCTTC.

The gene calls are TRBV20-1 and TRBJ1-1; D call uncertain. Between the trimmed V and J ends, which lost 6 bases and 8 bases, there was a span of 10 bases. Germline CDR1 DFQATT, CDR2 SNEGSKA (reference sequence). CDR3 size: 10 residues. In nucleotides, the CDR3 is TGCAGTGCCTCGGGGAGGGAAGCTTTCTTT. It codes for CSASGREAFF.

The chain has TRBV6-6 and TRBJ2-3; perhaps TRBD1 as D (6 bases). This CDR3 has 14 amino acids. In germline, CDR1 is MNHNY, CDR2 SVGAGI (reference sequence). Trimming removed 6 bases from V and 1 base from J, with 11 bases in between. The CDR3 is CASSLGHRTDTQYF. The CDR3 DNA sequence: TGTGCCAGCAGCCTGGGACACCGCACAGATACGCAGTATTTT.

The CDR3 protein is CASSFDREVRQGYTF. CDR3 nucleotides: TGCGCCAGCAGTTTCGACAGGGAAGTGAGGCAGGGCTACACCTTC. The rearrangement uses TRBV10-2 and TRBJ1-2; 7 bases align to TRBD1. After removal of 5 bases from V and 8 bases from J, the junction contained 14 bases not matched to a gene. Germline CDR1 is WSHSY and CDR2 is SAAADI. The CDR3 consists of 15 residues.

This clone was counted only a few times. The chain couples TRBV2 to TRBJ2-1; D assignment may be TRBD1 or TRBD2 (7 bases each). The germline V gene has CDR1 SNHLY and CDR2 FYNNEI. Trimming shortened V by 6 bases and J by 6 bases, and 24 bases separated the two germline ends. The CDR3 is 17 residues long. The CDR3 loop is CASRIHLWGGDSNEQFF. CDR3 in DNA: TGTGCCAGCAGAATCCACCTCTGGGGGGGGGACAGCAATGAGCAGTTCTTC.

The chain has TRBV6-6 and TRBJ2-1, with TRBD1 matching 8 bases. CDR3 length: 13 amino acids. CDR1 is MNHNY and CDR2 is SVGAGI in the germline V gene (reference sequence). Trimming took 6 bases from V and 6 from J; bases not matched to a gene: 4. The CDR3 region is CASSYGTGNEQFF. CDR3 nucleotide sequence: TGTGCCAGCAGCTATGGGACAGGCAATGAGCAGTTCTTC.

This clone was found once. The chain recombines TRBV2 with TRBJ2-5, with 10 bases that match TRBD2. Germline assignment: CDR1 SNHLY and CDR2 FYNNEI. The V and J ends lost 1 base and 3 bases, in that order; junction bases with no gene match: 2. The CDR3 has 15 residues. CDR3 loop: CASSEVLAGEETQYF. CDR3 DNA: TGTGCCAGCAGTGAAGTGCTAGCGGGGGAAGAGACCCAGTACTTC.

Comment on this clone: The sample carries other DNA sequences with the same CDR3. The V and J genes are TRBV10-1 and TRBJ1-2; 7 nucleotides line up with TRBD1. This CDR3 has 13 amino acids. Germline V gives CDR1 WNHNN, CDR2 SYGVQD (reference sequence). The V gene end was trimmed by 4 bases and the J gene end by 2 bases; junction bases not matched to a gene: 1. CDR3 nucleotide sequence: TGCGCCAGCAGTGCAGGGGGAAACTATGGCTACACCTTC. Its translation is CASSAGGNYGYTF.

The chain couples TRBV5-1 to TRBJ1-6, with 8 nucleotides matching TRBD1. The germline V gene has CDR1 SGHRS and CDR2 YFSETQ. The CDR3 extends over 18 amino acids. J was trimmed by 8 bases and V by 0 bases; bases with no gene match: 13. The CDR3 sequence is CASSLDRPRTGRDSPLHF. CDR3 coding DNA: TGCGCCAGCAGCTTGGACCGACCTAGGACAGGGCGCGATTCACCCCTCCACTTT.